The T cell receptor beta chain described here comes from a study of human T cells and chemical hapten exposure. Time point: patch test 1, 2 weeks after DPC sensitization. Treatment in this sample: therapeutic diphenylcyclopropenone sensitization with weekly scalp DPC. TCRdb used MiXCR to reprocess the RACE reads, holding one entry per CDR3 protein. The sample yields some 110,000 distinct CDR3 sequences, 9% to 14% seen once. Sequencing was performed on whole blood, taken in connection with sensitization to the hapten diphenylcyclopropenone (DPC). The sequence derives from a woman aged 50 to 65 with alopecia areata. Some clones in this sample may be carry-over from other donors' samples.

CDR3 residues: CASSPDLAGAGTDTQYF. The CDR3 DNA is TGTGCCAGCAGCCCGGATCTAGCGGGAGCTGGGACAGATACGCAGTATTTT. J is TRBJ2-3 and V is TRBV11-2, with 10 nucleotides matching TRBD2. V was clipped by 5 bases and J by 3 bases; unmatched bases: 11. The CDR3 runs 17 residues. The germline CDR1 and CDR2 sequences are SGHAT and FQNNGV.